These 13 T cell receptor beta chains originate from one sample sequenced in a study of post-analysis software for immune sequencing data. Incorporated into the TCR beta cDNA libraries were unique molecular identifiers, which served to reduce PCR and sequencing biases. One entry per CDR3 protein results from TCRdb running MiXCR on the PCR reads. The sample lists fewer than 550,000 distinct CDR3 sequences; approximately 31% were seen once. The study, taken as a whole, reports: Controls had lower frequencies than patients of a handful of TRBV segments, which included TRBV5-6, TRBV5-1 and TRBV20-1.

For these receptors, no antigen is known. The sample taken for sequencing was blood. All receptors come from a girl under 18 with multiple sclerosis.

About this clonotype: Relative to the germline gene, one junction end is altered; a read error may explain this. V gene TRBV5-5 combines with J gene TRBJ2-1; a weak D match, TRBD2 (7 bases). The germline gives CDR1 SGHKS, CDR2 YYEKEE (reference sequence). The CDR3 is 14 amino acids. This chain's CDR3 is CASSFQAGDNKQFF. CDR3 bases: TGTGCCAGCAGCTTCCAGGCGGGGGACAATAAGCAGTTCTTC.

The V call is TRBV5-1, the J call TRBJ1-6, with TRBD1 as a possible D gene (5 bases). Between the trimmed V and J ends, which lost 5 bases and 7 bases, there was a span of 10 bases. CDR3 length equals 13 residues. Germline CDR1 is SGHRS and CDR2 is YFSETQ. The DNA of the CDR3 is TGCGCCAGCAGGACAGAAAGCAATTCACCCCTCCACTTT. As protein: CASRTESNSPLHF.

The sample holds many counts of this clonotype. The chain is built from TRBV4-2 and TRBJ2-5; D is undetermined. This CDR3 comprises 13 residues. The germline gives CDR1 LGHNA, CDR2 YNFKEQ. V lost 0 bases, J lost 5 bases, and 7 bases lay in between. CDR3 sequence: CASSQDLVETQYF. The CDR3 bases are TGTGCCAGCAGCCAAGATCTGGTGGAGACCCAGTACTTC.

This clonotype was seen a handful of times. This chain uses TRBV12-3 or TRBV12-4 with TRBJ1-4; 10 positions match TRBD1. The CDR3 totals 12 residues. Losses at the gene ends were 5 bases for V and 16 bases for J; bases not matched to a gene: 7. CDR3 region: CASSQSDRGPFF. Here the CDR3 DNA reads TGTGCCAGCAGTCAATCTGACAGGGGGCCGTTTTTT.

A few counts support this clonotype. V and J are TRBV20-1 and TRBJ2-7; D may be TRBD1 or TRBD2 (6 bases each). The CDR3 totals 13 residues. Germline CDR1 is DFQATT and CDR2 is SNEGSKA (reference sequence). The V and J ends lost 3 bases and 6 bases respectively, with 15 bases between them. The DNA for the CDR3 is TGCAGTGCTAGCGGGGGCTCCCCCGCCGAGCAGTACTTC. It translates to CSASGGSPAEQYF.

Only a few counts were recorded for this clonotype. The CDR3 coding sequence is TGTGCCAGCAGCGGGACAGGGGAAATGAACACTGAAGCTTTCTTT. It translates to CASSGTGEMNTEAFF. The chain recombines TRBV9 with TRBJ1-1, with 9 bases that match TRBD1. There are 15 residues in the CDR3. In germline, CDR1 is SGDLS, CDR2 YYNGEE. V trimming: 3 bases; J trimming: 0 bases; junction bases outside the gene matches: 3. The variable domain in full, completed from reference TRBV9 and TRBJ1-1, reads DSGVTQTPKHLITATGQRVTLRCSPRSGDLSVYWYQQSLDQGLQFLIQYYNGEERAKGNILERFSAQQFPDLHSELNLSSLELGDSALYFCASSGTGEMNTEAFFGQGTRLTVV.

This chain joins TRBV5-1 and TRBJ2-3; TRBD2 matches at 12 bases. V trimming: 4 bases; J trimming: 0 bases; junction bases outside the gene matches: 9. This CDR3 contains 18 residues. Germline loops: CDR1 SGHRS, CDR2 YFSETQ. CDR3 DNA sequence: TGCGCCAGCAGCCCCTCTAGCGGGAGGGCCCTTAGCACAGATACGCAGTATTTT. Residues: CASSPSSGRALSTDTQYF. The complete variable domain, with remaining parts taken from reference TRBV5-1 and TRBJ2-3, reads KAGVTQTPRYLIKTRGQQVTLSCSPISGHRSVSWYQQTPGQGLQFLFEYFSETQRNKGNFPGRFSGRQFSNSRSEMNVSTLELGDSALYLCASSPSSGRALSTDTQYFGPGTRLTVL.

This clonotype was picked up one time. With a much larger clone just one base away, this may be a read error. The J gene is TRBJ2-5, the V gene TRBV29-1; possible D gene TRBD1, 5 bases. V was shortened by 5 bases and J by 11 bases, with 21 bases between the two germline ends. The CDR3 is 13 residues long. The germline V gene has CDR1 SQVTM and CDR2 ANQGSEA. Here the CDR3 reads CSVTWGSSPEQYF. Here the CDR3 DNA reads TGCAGCGTTACCTGGGGCAGTTCCCCTGAGCAGTACTTC.

The chain combines TRBV6-2 or TRBV6-3 with TRBJ2-1; perhaps D is TRBD1 or TRBD2 (5 bases each). V gave up 2 bases and J gave up 3 bases, with 14 bases separating them. Looked up from germline, CDR1 is MNHEY and CDR2 is SVGEGT. CDR3 length equals 16 residues. CDR3 amino acids: CASSYGTSPLYNEQFF. Here the CDR3 DNA reads TGTGCCAGCAGTTACGGGACGTCGCCTCTCTACAATGAGCAGTTCTTC.

J is TRBJ1-1 and V is TRBV15; weak D call: TRBD1 (6 bases). Germline CDR1 LNHNV, CDR2 YYDKDF (reference sequence). The CDR3 loop spans 15 amino acids. The V gene lost 4 bases and the J gene lost 1 base, with 13 bases spanning the gap. In nucleotides, the CDR3 is TGTGCCACCAGCACCTGGGGGCAGCCGAACACTGAAGCTTTCTTT. Protein product: CATSTWGQPNTEAFF.

The chain recombines TRBV7-8 with TRBJ2-5; TRBD1 or TRBD2 may be the D gene (5 bases each). V lost 7 bases and J lost 5, with 14 bases in between. In germline, CDR1 is SGHVS, CDR2 FQNEAQ. This CDR3 contains 13 residues. The CDR3 here is CASISGWGETQYF. The CDR3 DNA sequence: TGTGCCAGCATTTCGGGGTGGGGGGAGACCCAGTACTTC.

This clonotype was found once. A read error may account for a junction end that differs from germline. The chain combines TRBV10-3 with TRBJ2-7; D is unresolved. The CDR3 covers 15 residues. CDR1 and CDR2 (germline): ENHRY, SYGVKD. CDR3 in DNA: TGTGCCATCAGTGGGACCGACCTGAATACCTACGGGCAGTACTTC. It yields the protein CAISGTDLNTYGQYF.

Of note for this clonotype: Possible read error: a much larger clone is one base away. This rearrangement joins TRBV11-2 to TRBJ2-1; D possibly uses TRBD1 or TRBD2 (5 bases each). Germline CDR1 reads SGHAT; CDR2 reads FQNNGV. This CDR3 spans 13 amino acids. This chain's CDR3 is CTSSLSGDGEQFF. CDR3 in DNA: TGTACCAGCAGCTTGTCCGGGGACGGAGAGCAGTTCTTC.